This T cell receptor beta chain was captured by sequencing in a study of shared clonotypes between healthy human individuals. Terminally differentiated effector memory CD45RA+ cells were excluded from the naive CD8 cells, which were CD45RO-negative and positively selected for CCR7. This CDR3 spans 13 amino acids. The V gene's germline CDR1 is SNHLY and CDR2 FYNNEI. On this clone itself: Germline is not matched at one junction end, which may reflect a read error.

Here immunoSEQ multiplex PCR was the method, and the copy in TCRdb shows in-frame clones only, minus some. The sample consists of around 1.9 million clones, about 92% of them appearing once. The sequence was collected from a man aged 18 to 30 in good health. Some clones in this sample may be carry-over from other donors' samples. This chain joins TRBV2 and TRBJ2-7; D not resolved. Specimen: naive CD8+ T cells from PBMCs. The CDR3 coding sequence is TGTGCCAGCAGCGAAGGATTCTCCTACGAGCAGTACTTC. Its translation: CASSEGFSYEQYF.